The clone carrying this T cell receptor beta chain was picked up one time. Its antigen is as yet unknown. The sample is drawn from a study of CD8 T cell repertoires and HIV-1 epitope variants. Study in general: T cells were stimulated with Twenty-five Gag and Nef peptides separately. Tested: three Gag epitope families, Nef HW9 and YT9. Study observations and caveats: Only beta chains were identified, marking proliferation to antigen, not function.

This CDR3 is 19 amino acids long. CDR1 and CDR2 (germline): MDHEN, SYDVKM. The V end lost 3 bases, the J end lost 2 bases, and 22 bases lay between the germline ends. The method was immunoSEQ multiplex PCR; TCRdb's version includes in-frame clones alone and lacks a portion of them. The sample lists more than 2,500 clones; approximately 73% were seen once. The sequence came from a male donor with HIV. The material sequenced was cultured CD8+ T cells derived from PBMCs. This chain uses TRBV28 with TRBJ1-4; D not certain. The CDR3 is CASSFNAYRALRTNEKLFF. The DNA for the CDR3 is TGTGCCAGCAGTTTTAACGCGTATCGGGCCCTACGTACTAATGAAAAACTGTTTTTT.